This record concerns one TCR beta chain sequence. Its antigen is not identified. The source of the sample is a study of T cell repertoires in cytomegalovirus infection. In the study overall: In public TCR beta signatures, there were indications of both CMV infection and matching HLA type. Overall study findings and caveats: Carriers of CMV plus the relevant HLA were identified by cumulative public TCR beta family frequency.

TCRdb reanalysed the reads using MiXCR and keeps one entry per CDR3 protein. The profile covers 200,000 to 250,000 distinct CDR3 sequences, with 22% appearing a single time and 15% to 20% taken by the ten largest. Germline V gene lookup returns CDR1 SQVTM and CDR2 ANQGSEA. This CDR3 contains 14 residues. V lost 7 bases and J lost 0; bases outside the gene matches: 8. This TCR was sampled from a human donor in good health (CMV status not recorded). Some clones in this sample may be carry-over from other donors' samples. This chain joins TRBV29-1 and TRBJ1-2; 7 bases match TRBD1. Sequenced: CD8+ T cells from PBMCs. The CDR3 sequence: CSASDRPANYGYTF. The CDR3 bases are TGCAGCGCATCGGACAGGCCAGCTAACTATGGCTACACCTTC.